These T cell receptor beta chains were read from a single sample in a study of T cell responses to AZD1222 COVID-19 vaccine. Method: immunoSEQ multiplex PCR; TCRdb's copy keeps in-frame clones and lacks some. The sample lists about 110,000 clones; 90% to 95% were seen once. Sequenced material: peripheral blood, taken on day 0 of AZD1222 vaccination. These receptors originate from an adult in good health. Both conserved end residues are part of each CDR3. The D gene is left open where the match is weak. Where a row states a size, it is once, few, many or the class of an expanded clone; other rows omit it.

j_call v_call d_call clone_size cdr3_aa cdr3_nt
TRBJ2-4 TRBV10-2 NA NA CASSAETTRRDIQYF TGCGCCAGCAGTGCGGAGACCACCAGGAGGGACATTCAGTACTTC
TRBJ2-5 TRBV10-2 NA NA CASSDFLGGQETQYF TGCGCCAGCAGTGATTTTCTGGGGGGACAAGAGACCCAGTACTTC
TRBJ1-5 TRBV3-1/TRBV3-2 NA NA CASSQDYTSNQPQHF TGTGCCAGCAGCCAAGACTACACGAGCAATCAGCCCCAGCATTTT
TRBJ2-7 TRBV5-1 NA NA CASSLGIEGYSLYF TGCGCCAGCAGCTTGGGGATAGAGGGCTACAGTCTGTACTTC
TRBJ1-5 TRBV6-1 NA NA CASSEVGGSYSNQPQHF TGTGCCAGCAGTGAAGTGGGGGGTTCGTATAGCAATCAGCCCCAGCATTTT
TRBJ2-6 TRBV4-3 TRBD2 NA CASSQAGGPLGANVLTF TGCGCCAGCAGCCAAGCGGGGGGACCCCTGGGGGCCAACGTCCTGACTTTC
TRBJ1-1 TRBV1 NA once CTSSLAFF TGCACCAGCAGCCTGGCTTTCTTT
TRBJ2-5 TRBV15 TRBD2 NA CATSREALAGETQYF TGTGCCACCAGCAGAGAGGCACTAGCGGGAGAGACCCAGTACTTC
TRBJ1-4 TRBV11-2 TRBD1 NA CASSPWGTGASNEKLFF TGTGCCAGCAGCCCGTGGGGGACAGGGGCGTCTAATGAAAAACTGTTTTTT
TRBJ2-7 TRBV6-5 NA NA CASSYSPQGSYEQYF TGTGCCAGCAGTTACTCACCCCAGGGGAGTTACGAGCAGTACTTC
TRBJ2-7 TRBV3-1/TRBV3-2 TRBD2 NA CASSQVPSGSYEQYF TGTGCCAGCAGCCAAGTACCTAGCGGGAGTTACGAGCAGTACTTC
TRBJ2-2 TRBV7-8 NA NA CASSPARTRSGELFF TGTGCCAGCAGCCCGGCCCGAACTAGGTCCGGGGAGCTGTTTTTT
TRBJ1-1 TRBV7-9 TRBD1 NA CASSSSGGTEAFF TGTGCCAGCAGCTCGTCAGGGGGCACTGAAGCTTTCTTT
TRBJ1-2 TRBV3-1/TRBV3-2 TRBD1 few CASSQPGTGNYGYTF TGTGCCAGCAGCCAACCCGGGACAGGGAACTATGGCTACACCTTC
TRBJ1-2 TRBV11-2 NA NA CASSRRDLSGGYTF TGTGCCAGCAGCCGAAGGGACCTCTCCGGTGGCTACACCTTC